This is a list of T cell receptor beta chains from one sample in a study of T-cell memory formation after mild COVID-19. MiXCR was run by TCRdb on the 5' RACE reads, yielding one entry per CDR3 protein. The data contain about 290,000 distinct CDR3 sequences, around 17% of them singletons. The sample taken for sequencing was PBMCs or a T cell subset sorted from them (not recorded which). All receptors come from a man between 18 and 29 years old who had mild COVID-19 (a few samples of this study predate the infection). Cell type and time point are not known. The CDR3 runs from the conserved cysteine through the conserved F or W. The D gene is left open where the match is weak. Size is stated for part of the rows, as once, few or many counts, or as a class when the clone is expanded.

.	.	TRBV28	TRBJ1-5	CASSLGQSHQPQHF	TGTGCCAGCAGCCTTGGCCAGAGTCATCAGCCCCAGCATTTT
TRBD1	few	TRBV2	TRBJ2-4	CASSEETGGNIQYF	TGTGCCAGCAGTGAAGAGACAGGGGGAAACATTCAGTACTTC
.	few	TRBV28	TRBJ2-7	CASFLGGAYEQYF	TGTGCCAGCTTTCTAGGCGGAGCCTACGAGCAGTACTTC
.	.	TRBV3-1	TRBJ2-5	CASSRHQETQYF	TGTGCCAGCAGCCGACATCAAGAGACCCAGTACTTC
.	many	TRBV5-1	TRBJ1-1	CASSPIQGRGEAFF	TGCGCCAGCAGCCCAATACAGGGCCGGGGTGAAGCTTTCTTT
TRBD1	few	TRBV6-4	TRBJ2-7	CASSDSDRGEQYF	TGTGCCAGCAGTGACTCGGACAGGGGCGAGCAGTACTTC
.	few	TRBV6-5	TRBJ2-3	CASRWDFRDTQYF	TGTGCCAGCAGATGGGACTTCAGAGATACGCAGTATTTT
.	.	TRBV6-6	TRBJ1-2	CASSTAQAYGYTF	TGTGCCAGCAGTACGGCGCAAGCCTATGGCTACACCTTC
.	.	TRBV5-5	TRBJ1-5	CASSWDGGNQPQHF	TGTGCCAGCAGCTGGGATGGGGGCAATCAGCCCCAGCATTTT
.	.	TRBV5-1	TRBJ1-1	CASSLDRAYTEAFF	TGCGCCAGCAGCTTGGACAGGGCCTACACTGAAGCTTTCTTT
.	few	TRBV7-2	TRBJ2-1	CASSFPQIYNEQFF	TGTGCCAGCAGCTTTCCGCAGATATACAATGAGCAGTTCTTC
TRBD1	.	TRBV4-1	TRBJ1-6	CASSRPGGITSPLHF	TGCGCCAGCAGCCGTCCAGGGGGGATAACTTCACCCCTCCACTTT
.	few	TRBV5-1	TRBJ1-2	CASSLEVDSSYGYTF	TGCGCCAGCAGCTTGGAAGTGGACAGCTCCTATGGCTACACCTTC
.	few	TRBV6-6	TRBJ1-1	CASTRGTEAFF	TGTGCCAGCACTAGGGGCACTGAAGCTTTCTTT
.	many	TRBV12-3/TRBV12-4	TRBJ2-5	CASRATGRETQYF	TGTGCCAGCAGAGCAACGGGGAGGGAGACCCAGTACTTC
TRBD1	few	TRBV7-7	TRBJ2-5	CASSFSTGGEETQYF	TGTGCCAGCAGCTTTTCGACAGGGGGCGAAGAGACCCAGTACTTC
.	.	TRBV5-1	TRBJ1-5	CASSLAGGGSARWHF	TGCGCCAGCAGCTTGGCCGGAGGGGGTTCTGCGAGGTGGCATTTT
.	.	TRBV5-1	TRBJ2-3	CASSLGDDRTDTQYF	TGCGCCAGCAGCTTGGGAGACGATCGCACAGATACGCAGTATTTT
.	many	TRBV7-8	TRBJ2-1	CASSWKVLNEQFF	TGTGCCAGCAGCTGGAAAGTCTTGAATGAGCAGTTCTTC
.	.	TRBV29-1	TRBJ2-3	CSARVDVTDTQYF	TGCAGCGCCAGGGTTGATGTCACAGATACGCAGTATTTT
.	.	TRBV29-1	TRBJ2-5	CSVEAILQETQYF	TGCAGCGTTGAGGCCATTCTCCAAGAGACCCAGTACTTC
.	.	TRBV7-9	TRBJ2-1	CASSFGRLAEQFF	TGTGCCAGCAGCTTCGGCAGGTTGGCTGAGCAGTTCTTC
TRBD1	.	TRBV6-5	TRBJ1-6	CASGTGGKANSPLHF	TGTGCCAGCGGGACAGGGGGAAAAGCGAATTCACCCCTCCACTTT
.	.	TRBV20-1	TRBJ1-6	CSARYRGGSPLHF	TGCAGTGCTAGATACCGCGGGGGTTCACCCCTCCACTTT
.	few	TRBV7-3	TRBJ1-5	CASSLIGGVGQPQHF	TGTGCCAGCAGCTTAATAGGGGGGGTCGGGCAGCCCCAGCATTTT
.	.	TRBV19	TRBJ1-5	CASSMGWDGSNQPQHF	TGTGCCAGTAGTATGGGTTGGGACGGTAGCAATCAGCCCCAGCATTTT
.	.	TRBV7-2	TRBJ2-3	CASSLAGLRADTQYF	TGTGCCAGCAGCCTCGCCGGGCTCAGGGCAGATACGCAGTATTTT
.	few	TRBV25-1	TRBJ1-1	CASSDGVGWTEAFF	TGTGCCAGCAGTGATGGCGTAGGGTGGACTGAAGCTTTCTTT
.	many	TRBV5-1	TRBJ2-3	CASSLASADTQYF	TGCGCCAGCAGCTTGGCCAGCGCAGATACGCAGTATTTT
.	few	TRBV20-1	TRBJ1-1	CSARDGRPRAFF	TGCAGTGCTAGAGATGGTAGACCCCGGGCTTTCTTT
.	.	TRBV5-1	TRBJ2-6	CASSLYPLVSGANVLTF	TGCGCCAGCAGCTTGTATCCTCTAGTCTCTGGGGCCAACGTCCTGACTTTC
.	few	TRBV7-3	TRBJ1-1	CASSSGSNTEAFF	TGTGCCAGCAGCTCCGGGTCTAACACTGAAGCTTTCTTT
TRBD1	few	TRBV7-2	TRBJ1-2	CASSLGQGGHGYTF	TGTGCCAGCAGCTTAGGACAGGGGGGGCATGGCTACACCTTC
.	.	TRBV12-5	TRBJ2-7	CASGLVLYEQYF	TGTGCTAGTGGTTTGGTACTTTACGAGCAGTACTTC
TRBD1	.	TRBV12-3/TRBV12-4	TRBJ1-1	CASSGRQGHGAFF	TGTGCCAGCAGTGGCCGACAGGGGCATGGAGCTTTCTTT